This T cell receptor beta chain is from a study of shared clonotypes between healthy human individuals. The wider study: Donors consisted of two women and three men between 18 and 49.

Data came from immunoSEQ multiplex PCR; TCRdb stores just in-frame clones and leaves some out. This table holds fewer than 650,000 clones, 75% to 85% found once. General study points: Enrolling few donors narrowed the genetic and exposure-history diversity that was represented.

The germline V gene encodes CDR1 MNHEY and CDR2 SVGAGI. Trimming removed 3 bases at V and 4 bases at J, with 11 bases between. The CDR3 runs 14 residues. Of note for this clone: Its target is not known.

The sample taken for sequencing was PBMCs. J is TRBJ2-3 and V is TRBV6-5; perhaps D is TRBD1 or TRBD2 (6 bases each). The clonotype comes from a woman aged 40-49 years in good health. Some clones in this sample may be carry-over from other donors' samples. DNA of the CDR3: TGTGCCAGCAGTTATCGGAGGGGGGCAGATACGCAGTATTTT. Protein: CASSYRRGADTQYF.